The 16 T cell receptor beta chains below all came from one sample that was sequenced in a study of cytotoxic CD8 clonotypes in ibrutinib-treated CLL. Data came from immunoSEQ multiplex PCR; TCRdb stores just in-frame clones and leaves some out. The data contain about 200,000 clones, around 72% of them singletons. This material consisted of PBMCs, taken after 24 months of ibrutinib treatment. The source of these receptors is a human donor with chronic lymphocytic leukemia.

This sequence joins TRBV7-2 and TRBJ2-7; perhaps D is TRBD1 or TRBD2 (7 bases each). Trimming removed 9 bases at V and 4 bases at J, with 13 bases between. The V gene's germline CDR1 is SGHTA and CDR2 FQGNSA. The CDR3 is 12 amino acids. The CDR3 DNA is TGTGCCAGTGGGCAGGGGGGGTACGAGCAGTACTTC. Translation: CASGQGGYEQYF.

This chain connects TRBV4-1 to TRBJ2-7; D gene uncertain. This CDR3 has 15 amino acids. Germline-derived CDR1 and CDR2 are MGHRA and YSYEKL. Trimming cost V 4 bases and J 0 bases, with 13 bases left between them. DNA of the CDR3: TGCGCCAGCAGCCTGATAGTTACGGACTCCTACGAGCAGTACTTC. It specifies CASSLIVTDSYEQYF.

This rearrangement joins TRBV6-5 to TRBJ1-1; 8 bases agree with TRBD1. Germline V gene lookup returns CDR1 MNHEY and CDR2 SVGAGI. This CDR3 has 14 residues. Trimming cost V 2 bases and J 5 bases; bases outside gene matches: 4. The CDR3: CASSYIDRGTEAFF. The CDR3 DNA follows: TGTGCCAGCAGTTACATCGACAGGGGAACTGAAGCTTTCTTT.

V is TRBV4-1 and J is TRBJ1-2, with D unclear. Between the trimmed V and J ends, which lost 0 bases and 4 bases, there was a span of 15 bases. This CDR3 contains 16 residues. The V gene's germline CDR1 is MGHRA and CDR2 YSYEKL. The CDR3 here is CASSQDGRNNFYGYTF. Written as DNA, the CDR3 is TGCGCCAGCAGCCAAGATGGCAGGAACAACTTCTATGGCTACACCTTC.

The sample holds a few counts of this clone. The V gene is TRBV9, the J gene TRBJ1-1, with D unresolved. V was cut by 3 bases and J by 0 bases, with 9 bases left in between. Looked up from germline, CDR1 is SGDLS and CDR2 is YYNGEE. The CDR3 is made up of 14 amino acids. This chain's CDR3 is CASSASLMNTEAFF. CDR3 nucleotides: TGTGCCAGCAGCGCCTCACTCATGAACACTGAAGCTTTCTTT.

CDR3 in amino acids: CASSRDSTNTGELFF. Here the CDR3 DNA reads TGTGCCAGTAGTCGGGACAGCACGAACACCGGGGAGCTGTTTTTT. The chain employs TRBV19 and TRBJ2-2; 7 bases are shared with TRBD1. Germline CDR1 and CDR2: LNHDA and SQIVND (reference sequence). This CDR3 contains 15 residues. V shed 5 bases and J 0 bases; nucleotides not matched to a gene: 3. The whole variable domain, remainder taken from reference TRBV19 and TRBJ2-2, is DGGITQSPKYLFRKEGQNVTLSCEQNLNHDAMYWYRQDPGQGLRLIYYSQIVNDFQKGDIAEGYSVSREKKESFPLTVTSAQKNPTAFYLCASSRDSTNTGELFFGEGSRLTVL.

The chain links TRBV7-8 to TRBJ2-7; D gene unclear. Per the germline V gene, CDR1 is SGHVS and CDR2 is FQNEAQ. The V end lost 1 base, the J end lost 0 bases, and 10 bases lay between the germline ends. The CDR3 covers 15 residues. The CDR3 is CASSLEAVSSYEQYF. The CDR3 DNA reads TGTGCCAGCAGCTTAGAGGCTGTCAGCTCCTACGAGCAGTACTTC.

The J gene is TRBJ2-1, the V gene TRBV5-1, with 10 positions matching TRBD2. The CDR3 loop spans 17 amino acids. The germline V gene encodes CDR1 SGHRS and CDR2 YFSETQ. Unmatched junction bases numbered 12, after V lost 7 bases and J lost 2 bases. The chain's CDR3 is CASRGYVTSGAYNEQFF. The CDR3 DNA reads TGCGCCAGCCGGGGGTACGTAACTAGCGGGGCCTACAATGAGCAGTTCTTC. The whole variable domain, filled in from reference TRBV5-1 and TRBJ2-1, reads KAGVTQTPRYLIKTRGQQVTLSCSPISGHRSVSWYQQTPGQGLQFLFEYFSETQRNKGNFPGRFSGRQFSNSRSEMNVSTLELGDSALYLCASRGYVTSGAYNEQFFGPGTRLTVL.

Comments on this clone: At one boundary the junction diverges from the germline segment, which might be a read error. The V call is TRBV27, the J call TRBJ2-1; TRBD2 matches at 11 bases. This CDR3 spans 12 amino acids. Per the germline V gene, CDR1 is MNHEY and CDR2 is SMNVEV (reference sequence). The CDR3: CASSSTGTSGVF. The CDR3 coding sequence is TGTGCCAGCAGTTCCACCGGGACTAGCGGCGTCTTC.

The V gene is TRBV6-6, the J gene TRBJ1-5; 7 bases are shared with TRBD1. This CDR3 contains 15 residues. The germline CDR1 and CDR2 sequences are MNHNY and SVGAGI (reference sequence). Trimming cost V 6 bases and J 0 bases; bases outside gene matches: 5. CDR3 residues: CASRKGQYSNQPQHF. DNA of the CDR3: TGTGCCAGCAGAAAGGGACAGTATAGCAATCAGCCCCAGCATTTT.

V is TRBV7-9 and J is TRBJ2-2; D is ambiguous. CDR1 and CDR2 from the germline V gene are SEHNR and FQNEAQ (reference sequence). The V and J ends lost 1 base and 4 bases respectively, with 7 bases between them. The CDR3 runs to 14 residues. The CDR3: CASSLGLTTGELFF. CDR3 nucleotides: TGTGCCAGCAGCTTAGGTCTGACCACCGGGGAGCTGTTTTTT.

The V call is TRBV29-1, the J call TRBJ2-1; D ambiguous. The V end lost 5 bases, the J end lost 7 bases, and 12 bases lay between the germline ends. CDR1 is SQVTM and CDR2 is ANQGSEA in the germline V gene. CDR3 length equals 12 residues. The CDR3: CSVLDNGNEQFF. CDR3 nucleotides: TGCAGCGTTTTGGATAACGGGAATGAGCAGTTCTTC.

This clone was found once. The CDR3 spells CASRWSGNYGYTF. For the CDR3, the DNA is TGCGCCAGCAGGTGGTCAGGGAACTATGGCTACACCTTC. The chain has TRBV5-1 and TRBJ1-2; tentative D call: TRBD1 (5 bases). This CDR3 region has 13 residues. Germline CDR1 reads SGHRS; CDR2 reads YFSETQ. V was pared by 5 bases and J by 2 bases, with 10 bases between.

CDR3 sequence reads: CASSRALGPLHTDTQYF. CDR3 DNA sequence: TGTGCCAGCAGTCGTGCTCTGGGGCCGCTTCACACAGATACGCAGTATTTT. The V gene is TRBV28, the J gene TRBJ2-3, with D tentatively TRBD1 (5 bases). Germline values: CDR1 MDHEN, CDR2 SYDVKM. Trimming took 5 bases from V and 2 from J, leaving 20 bases between them. This CDR3 has 17 amino acids. Full variable domain (missing parts from reference TRBV28 and TRBJ2-3): DVKVTQSSRYLVKRTGEKVFLECVQDMDHENMFWYRQDPGLGLRLIYFSYDVKMKEKGDIPEGYSVSREKKERFSLILESASTNQTSMYLCASSRALGPLHTDTQYFGPGTRLTVL.

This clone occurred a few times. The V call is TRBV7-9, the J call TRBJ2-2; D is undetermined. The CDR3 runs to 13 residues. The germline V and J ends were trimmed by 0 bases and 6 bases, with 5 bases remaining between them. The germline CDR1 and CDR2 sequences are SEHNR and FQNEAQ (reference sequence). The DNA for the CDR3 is TGTGCCAGCAGCTTAGCCTTACCCGGGGAGCTGTTTTTT. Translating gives CASSLALPGELFF. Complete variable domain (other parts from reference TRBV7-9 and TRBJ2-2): DTGVSQNPRHKITKRGQNVTFRCDPISEHNRLYWYRQTLGQGPEFLTYFQNEAQLEKSRLLSDRFSAERPKGSFSTLEIQRTEQGDSAMYLCASSLALPGELFFGEGSRLTVL.

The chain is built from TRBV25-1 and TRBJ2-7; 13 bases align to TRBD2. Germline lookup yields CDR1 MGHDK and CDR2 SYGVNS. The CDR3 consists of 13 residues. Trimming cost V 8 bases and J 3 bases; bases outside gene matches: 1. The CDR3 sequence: CASGTSGNYEQYF. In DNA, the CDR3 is TGTGCCAGCGGGACTAGCGGGAACTACGAGCAGTACTTC.